These 32 T cell receptor beta chains came from one sample sequenced in a study of control samples from healthy donors and cancer patients. The repertoire was sequenced with immunoSEQ multiplex PCR; TCRdb's copy has only in-frame clones and lacks some. This table has tens of thousands of clones, roughly nine tenths appearing once. The sample taken for sequencing was PBMCs. All receptors come from a woman aged 50 to 60 with colorectal cancer.

The V call is TRBV6-5, the J call TRBJ2-3, with 9 bases fitting TRBD2. Germline V lookup: CDR1 MNHEY, CDR2 SVGAGI. The CDR3 is 14 residues long. V shed 8 bases and J 4 bases; nucleotides not matched to a gene: 7. The CDR3 region is CASALAGYADTQYF. In DNA, the CDR3 is TGTGCCAGCGCTCTAGCGGGGTACGCAGATACGCAGTATTTT.

This clone has only one observation. The V call is TRBV6-5, the J call TRBJ1-2; perhaps TRBD1 as D (5 bases). V was pared by 7 bases and J by 4 bases, with 10 bases between. The CDR3 has 12 amino acids. CDR1 and CDR2 (germline): MNHEY, SVGAGI. The CDR3 region is CASTPGRYGYTF. DNA for the CDR3: TGTGCCAGCACCCCGGGGCGCTATGGCTACACCTTC.

The CDR3 reads CASSLGDQETQYF. CDR3 DNA sequence: TGTGCCAGCAGTTTAGGGGATCAAGAGACCCAGTACTTC. The V and J genes are TRBV28 and TRBJ2-5; D gene uncertain. This CDR3 comprises 13 residues. Trimming pared 2 bases from V and 2 bases from J, leaving 6 bases between. Germline CDR1 MDHEN, CDR2 SYDVKM.

As DNA, the CDR3 is TGTGCCAGCAGCTTGTCGACAGGGGATTTCTACGAGCAGTACGTC. Translating gives CASSLSTGDFYEQYV. This sequence joins TRBV7-2 and TRBJ2-7; 8 bases fit TRBD1. CDR1 is SGHTA and CDR2 is FQGNSA in the germline V gene. Losses at the gene ends were 3 bases for V and 3 bases for J; bases not matched to a gene: 7. The CDR3 length is 15 residues.

CDR3 bases: TGTGCCAGCAGAACGGGGAATCAGCCCCAGCATTTT. Encoded protein: CASRTGNQPQHF. The rearrangement uses TRBV27 and TRBJ1-5; D gene ambiguous. The CDR3 extends over 12 amino acids. The V end lost 6 bases, the J end lost 4 bases, and 7 bases lay between the germline ends. Looked up from germline, CDR1 is MNHEY and CDR2 is SMNVEV (reference sequence).

J is TRBJ2-1 and V is TRBV24-1; maybe TRBD2 (5 bases). Germline CDR1 KGHDR, CDR2 SFDVKD. The V gene lost 3 bases and the J gene lost 0 bases, with 11 bases spanning the gap. The CDR3 totals 16 residues. The CDR3 spells CATSDPGRGSYNEQFF. The CDR3 region has the DNA TGTGCCACCAGTGATCCCGGACGGGGCTCCTACAATGAGCAGTTCTTC.

This clone was seen at least ten times. This chain joins TRBV5-1 and TRBJ1-2, with D tentatively TRBD1 (6 bases). From germline, CDR1 is SGHRS and CDR2 YFSETQ. The V end was cut by 4 bases, the J end by 0 bases, with 7 bases between. The CDR3 covers 13 residues. Here the CDR3 reads CASSRDTNYGYTF. DNA for the CDR3: TGCGCCAGCAGCCGGGACACTAACTATGGCTACACCTTC. The entire variable domain, with the rest obtained from reference TRBV5-1 and TRBJ1-2, is as follows: KAGVTQTPRYLIKTRGQQVTLSCSPISGHRSVSWYQQTPGQGLQFLFEYFSETQRNKGNFPGRFSGRQFSNSRSEMNVSTLELGDSALYLCASSRDTNYGYTFGSGTRLTVV.

The V call is TRBV20-1, the J call TRBJ2-7; 7 nucleotides line up with TRBD1. V gave up 3 bases and J gave up 0 bases; unmatched junction bases: 11. Germline-derived CDR1 and CDR2 are DFQATT and SNEGSKA (reference sequence). There are 16 residues in the CDR3. The CDR3 sequence: CSASITGETYSYEQYV. CDR3 in DNA: TGCAGTGCTAGTATTACAGGGGAAACTTACTCCTACGAGCAGTACGTC.

V usage is TRBV12-3 or TRBV12-4 and J usage is TRBJ2-1; D uncertain. The ends were cut back, 5 bases at V and 7 bases at J, with 9 bases in the middle. The CDR3 spans 12 residues. CDR3 loop: CASSRGENEQFF. The CDR3 DNA reads as TGTGCCAGCAGTCGTGGGGAAAATGAGCAGTTCTTC.

The chain carries TRBV7-8 and TRBJ1-5; D not resolved. The CDR3 runs to 14 residues. With 5 bases removed from V and 0 bases from J, the gap between germline ends came to 8 bases. Germline V gene sequence: CDR1 SGHVS, CDR2 FQNEAQ. The DNA for the CDR3 is TGTGCCAGCAGCCCGTCCGATAGCAATCAGCCCCAGCATTTT. Its translation: CASSPSDSNQPQHF.

The gene calls are TRBV6-5 and TRBJ1-2; D is perhaps TRBD1 (6 bases). The CDR3 length is 13 residues. Germline assignment: CDR1 MNHEY and CDR2 SVGAGI. V lost 5 bases, J lost 1 base, and 8 bases lay in between. CDR3 sequence: CASSTQGNYGYTF. Here the CDR3 DNA reads TGTGCCAGCAGTACACAGGGTAACTATGGCTACACCTTC.

This sequence joins TRBV10-2 and TRBJ1-2; no definite D call. Trimming stripped 2 bases from V and 3 bases from J, with 22 bases between. The CDR3 consists of 18 residues. The germline V gene encodes CDR1 WSHSY and CDR2 SAAADI. The DNA of the CDR3 is TGCGCCAGCAGTGAGAAAACCTTAACGACCCTTGCTGACTATGGCTACACCTTC. Amino acids: CASSEKTLTTLADYGYTF.

J is TRBJ1-4 and V is TRBV5-6, with D perhaps TRBD1 (5 bases). Trimming pared 0 bases from V and 0 bases from J, leaving 12 bases between. Germline lookup yields CDR1 SGHDT and CDR2 YYEEEE. The CDR3 consists of 17 residues. The CDR3, as DNA: TGTGCCAGCAGCTTGGGACAGAGTCTTGCAACTAATGAAAAACTGTTTTTT. Its translation: CASSLGQSLATNEKLFF.

The chain employs TRBV5-1 and TRBJ1-3; unclear D gene. V lost 0 bases and J lost 8, with 9 bases in between. Germline V gene lookup returns CDR1 SGHRS and CDR2 YFSETQ. The CDR3 runs 13 residues. The CDR3 DNA is TGCGCCAGCAGCTTGGCCGGATCGGACACCATATATTTT. Protein: CASSLAGSDTIYF.

This clone was seen only once. The chain uses TRBV7-9 and TRBJ2-3; 11 positions match TRBD2. The CDR3 is 16 amino acids. The V gene end was trimmed by 5 bases and the J gene end by 0 bases; junction bases not matched to a gene: 4. Germline V gene lookup returns CDR1 SEHNR and CDR2 FQNEAQ (reference sequence). CDR3 region: CASSTGLAASTDTQYF. The CDR3, as DNA: TGTGCCAGCAGCACGGGACTAGCGGCTAGCACAGATACGCAGTATTTT.

The chain recombines TRBV28 with TRBJ2-6; D gene unclear. CDR1 is MDHEN, CDR2 SYDVKM, per germline. This CDR3 is 14 amino acids long. The ends were cut back, 9 bases at V and 0 bases at J, with 9 bases in the middle. In DNA, the CDR3 is TGTGCCAGTTTTAGGAACTCTGGGGCCAACGTCCTGACTTTC. Residues: CASFRNSGANVLTF.

The genes are TRBV28 and TRBJ1-6; D gene unclear. The CDR3 sequence is 18 residues long. Deletions cut 3 bases from V and 0 bases from J, with 15 bases between. Germline V gene lookup returns CDR1 MDHEN and CDR2 SYDVKM. The CDR3 sequence: CASSLARRTSSYNSPLHF. CDR3 nucleotide sequence: TGTGCCAGCAGTTTGGCGAGACGGACGAGCTCCTATAATTCACCCCTCCACTTT. The variable domain in full, completed from reference TRBV28 and TRBJ1-6, reads DVKVTQSSRYLVKRTGEKVFLECVQDMDHENMFWYRQDPGLGLRLIYFSYDVKMKEKGDIPEGYSVSREKKERFSLILESASTNQTSMYLCASSLARRTSSYNSPLHFGNGTRLTVT.

The chain employs TRBV5-1 and TRBJ2-3, with D hard to call. This CDR3 region has 15 residues. Germline V CDR1 and CDR2: SGHRS, YFSETQ. Trimming removed 1 base from V and 1 base from J, with 10 bases in between. CDR3 protein: CASSLTALGTDTQYF. The DNA of the CDR3 is TGCGCCAGCAGCTTGACAGCCTTGGGCACAGATACGCAGTATTTT.

The chain carries TRBV6-5 and TRBJ1-5; D is unresolved. V dropped 6 bases and J dropped 2 bases, with 11 bases sitting between them. This CDR3 is built from 14 residues. From germline, CDR1 is MNHEY and CDR2 SVGAGI. CDR3 DNA sequence: TGTGCCAGCAGCGTACAACCTGGCAATCAGCCCCAGCATTTT. It is translated as CASSVQPGNQPQHF.

The chain recombines TRBV6-1 with TRBJ2-3; D might be TRBD2 (6 bases). Germline CDR1 and CDR2: MNHNS and SASEGT. Trimming removed 4 bases at V and 0 bases at J, with 14 bases between. The CDR3 has 16 amino acids. Written as DNA, the CDR3 is TGTGCCAGCAGTGTGTCCGGGGGTGCCAGCACAGATACGCAGTATTTT. Residues: CASSVSGGASTDTQYF.

This clone was counted a few times. The V gene is TRBV5-1, the J gene TRBJ1-1; unclear D gene. The length of the CDR3 is 14 residues. Germline-derived CDR1 and CDR2 are SGHRS and YFSETQ. V was pared by 2 bases and J by 5 bases, with 13 bases between. CDR3 loop: CASSFSGWVTEAFF. The CDR3 nucleotides are TGCGCCAGCAGCTTTAGCGGGTGGGTAACTGAAGCTTTCTTT. Based on the CDR3 plus reference TRBV5-1 and TRBJ1-1, the full variable domain is KAGVTQTPRYLIKTRGQQVTLSCSPISGHRSVSWYQQTPGQGLQFLFEYFSETQRNKGNFPGRFSGRQFSNSRSEMNVSTLELGDSALYLCASSFSGWVTEAFFGQGTRLTVV.

The chain carries TRBV28 and TRBJ1-1; D remains unclear. The V end was cut by 8 bases, the J end by 6 bases, with 16 bases between. The CDR3 runs to 13 residues. The germline gives CDR1 MDHEN, CDR2 SYDVKM. DNA of the CDR3: TGTGCCAGCGTATTGAGGGCAGGCGCTGAAGCTTTCTTT. Encoded protein: CASVLRAGAEAFF. The whole variable domain, filled in from reference TRBV28 and TRBJ1-1, reads DVKVTQSSRYLVKRTGEKVFLECVQDMDHENMFWYRQDPGLGLRLIYFSYDVKMKEKGDIPEGYSVSREKKERFSLILESASTNQTSMYLCASVLRAGAEAFFGQGTRLTVV.

V and J are TRBV5-6 and TRBJ2-3; D call uncertain. This CDR3 comprises 14 residues. Germline V gene data show CDR1 as SGHDT and CDR2 as YYEEEE. V lost 1 base to trimming and J lost 4 bases, with 10 bases between them. The CDR3 nucleotides read TGTGCCAGCAGCTTGTCTAGTGGCGCAGATACGCAGTATTTT. This sequence encodes CASSLSSGADTQYF.

The chain joins TRBV7-8 to TRBJ2-5, with D tentatively TRBD1 or TRBD2 (5 bases each). Trimming stripped 2 bases from V and 4 bases from J, with 14 bases between. CDR1 SGHVS and CDR2 FQNEAQ come from the germline V gene. The CDR3 runs to 15 residues. Written as DNA, the CDR3 is TGTGCCAGCAGCTTAACCGGGACCCGGGGAGAGACCCAGTACTTC. Protein sequence: CASSLTGTRGETQYF.

With respect to this clone: The sample contains more than one DNA sequence encoding this CDR3. V is TRBV2 and J is TRBJ2-2, with D tentatively TRBD2 (7 bases). Per the germline V gene, CDR1 is SNHLY and CDR2 is FYNNEI. Between the trimmed V and J ends, which lost 7 bases and 0 bases, there was a span of 27 bases. CDR3 length: 20 residues. CDR3 coding DNA: TGTGCCAGCAATGGGGGCGGGGGCGGGGTTAAGCCCACGAACACCGGGGAGCTGTTTTTT. Encoded protein: CASNGGGGGVKPTNTGELFF.

The V gene is TRBV10-1, the J gene TRBJ2-1, with a tentative D call TRBD1 (6 bases). Germline values: CDR1 WNHNN, CDR2 SYGVQD (reference sequence). V was pared by 7 bases and J by 0 bases, with 7 bases between. The CDR3 extends over 13 amino acids. The CDR3 loop reads CASKDSSYNEQFF. Written as DNA, the CDR3 is TGCGCCAGCAAGGACAGCTCCTACAATGAGCAGTTCTTC.

CDR3 DNA sequence: TGTGCCAGCAGCCAATATGGGCGGAGCCTAGCCAAAAACATTCAGTACTTC. It encodes CASSQYGRSLAKNIQYF. The V call is TRBV7-9, the J call TRBJ2-4; D unclear. Trimming removed 5 bases at V and 0 bases at J, with 17 bases between. The CDR3 sequence is 17 residues long. Germline CDR1 SEHNR, CDR2 FQNEAQ (reference sequence).

The J gene is TRBJ2-1, the V gene TRBV5-1; 10 bases agree with TRBD2. V shed 3 bases, J shed 3 bases, and the junction held 3 bases outside the gene matches. Germline V gene data show CDR1 as SGHRS and CDR2 as YFSETQ. The CDR3 spans 15 residues. The CDR3 here is CASSSLAGNYNEQFF. As DNA, the CDR3 is TGCGCCAGCAGCTCACTAGCGGGGAACTACAATGAGCAGTTCTTC.

V gene TRBV11-3 combines with J gene TRBJ2-6; possible D gene TRBD1, 6 bases. Germline assignment: CDR1 SGHNT and CDR2 YENEEA. The germline V and J ends were trimmed by 2 bases and 1 base, with 12 bases remaining between them. There are 17 residues in the CDR3. The CDR3 sequence: CASSLQGTHSGANVLTF. The CDR3 DNA reads as TGTGCCAGCAGCTTACAGGGGACCCATTCTGGGGCCAACGTCCTGACTTTC.

The chain recombines TRBV10-3 with TRBJ1-5, with D possibly TRBD1 on 6 matching bases. Per germline, CDR1 ENHRY and CDR2 SYGVKD. CDR3 length equals 14 residues. Trimming shortened V by 10 bases and J by 0 bases, and 13 bases separated the two germline ends. CDR3 loop: CASDRTYSNQPQHF. Here the CDR3 DNA reads TGTGCCAGCGACAGGACTTATAGCAATCAGCCCCAGCATTTT.

DNA for the CDR3: TGCGCCAGCAGCTTTGGACAGGGCGCGAACACTGAAGCTTTCTTT. Protein: CASSFGQGANTEAFF. The chain is built from TRBV5-1 and TRBJ1-1; TRBD1 aligns across 8 bases. The CDR3 is 15 residues long. The V and J ends lost 2 bases and 1 base, in that order; junction bases with no gene match: 4. From germline, CDR1 is SGHRS and CDR2 YFSETQ.

The rearrangement uses TRBV6-2 or TRBV6-3 and TRBJ2-7; D is perhaps TRBD2 (6 bases). V lost 2 bases and J 4 bases, leaving 15 bases between the germline ends. Germline-derived CDR1 and CDR2 are MNHEY and SVGEGT. This CDR3 region has 15 residues. The CDR3 here is CASSYGRTVRYEQYV. DNA of the CDR3: TGTGCCAGCAGTTACGGGAGGACTGTTCGTTACGAGCAGTACGTC.